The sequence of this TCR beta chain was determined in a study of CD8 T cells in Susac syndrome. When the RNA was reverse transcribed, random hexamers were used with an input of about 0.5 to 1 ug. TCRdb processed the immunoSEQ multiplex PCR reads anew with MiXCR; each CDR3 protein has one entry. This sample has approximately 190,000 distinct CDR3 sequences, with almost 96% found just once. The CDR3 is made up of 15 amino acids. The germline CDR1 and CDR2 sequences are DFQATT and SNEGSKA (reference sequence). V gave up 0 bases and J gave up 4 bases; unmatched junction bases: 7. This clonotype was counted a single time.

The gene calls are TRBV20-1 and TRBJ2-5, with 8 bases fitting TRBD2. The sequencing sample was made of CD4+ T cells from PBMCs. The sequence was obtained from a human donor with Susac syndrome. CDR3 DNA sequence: TGCAGTGCTAGAGATTCCGGGGGGGCTGGAGAGACCCAGTACTTC. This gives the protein CSARDSGGAGETQYF.